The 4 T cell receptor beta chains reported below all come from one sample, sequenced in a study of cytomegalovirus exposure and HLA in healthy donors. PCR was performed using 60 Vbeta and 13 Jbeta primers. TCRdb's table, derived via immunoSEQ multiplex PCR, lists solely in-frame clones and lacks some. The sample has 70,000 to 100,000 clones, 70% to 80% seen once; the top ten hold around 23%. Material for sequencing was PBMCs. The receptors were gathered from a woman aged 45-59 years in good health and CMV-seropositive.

The CDR3 protein is CASSLGQYNQPQHF. The CDR3 coding sequence is TGTGCCAGCAGCTTGGGACAGTACAATCAGCCCCAGCATTTT. This chain links TRBV7-9 with TRBJ1-5; 7 bases are shared with TRBD1. The germline gives CDR1 SEHNR, CDR2 FQNEAQ (reference sequence). The CDR3 contains 14 residues. The V and J ends lost 3 bases and 3 bases, in that order; junction bases with no gene match: 2.

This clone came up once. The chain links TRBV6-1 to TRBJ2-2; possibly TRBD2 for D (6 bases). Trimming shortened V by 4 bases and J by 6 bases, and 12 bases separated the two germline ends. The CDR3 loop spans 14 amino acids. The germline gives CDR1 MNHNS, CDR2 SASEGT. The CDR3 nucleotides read TGTGCCAGCAGTGCCCTAGGCGGGGCCGGGGAGCTGTTTTTT. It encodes CASSALGGAGELFF.

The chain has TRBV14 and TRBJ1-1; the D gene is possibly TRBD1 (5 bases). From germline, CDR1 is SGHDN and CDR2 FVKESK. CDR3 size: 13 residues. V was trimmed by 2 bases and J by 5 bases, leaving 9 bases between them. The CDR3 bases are TGTGCCAGCAGCCAACAGGGTAAAACTGAAGCTTTCTTT. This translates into CASSQQGKTEAFF.

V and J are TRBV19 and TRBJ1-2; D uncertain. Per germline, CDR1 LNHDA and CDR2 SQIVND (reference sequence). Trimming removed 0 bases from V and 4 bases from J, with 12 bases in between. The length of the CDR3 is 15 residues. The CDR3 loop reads CASSIDSEAGYGYTF. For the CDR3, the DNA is TGTGCCAGTAGTATAGACTCCGAAGCTGGCTATGGCTACACCTTC.